The 16 T cell receptor beta chains below were found in one sample sequenced in a study of T cell repertoires in cytomegalovirus infection. Their antigen targets remain unknown. TCRdb independently ran MiXCR on the reads; one entry per CDR3 protein. The data show about a million distinct CDR3 sequences, with roughly 30% seen just once and about an eighth held by the top ten. The sequencing here drew on cultured CD8+ T cells from PBMCs, taken from culture after CMV antigen stimulation. The receptors were sampled from a human donor in good health (CMV status not recorded). Some clones in this sample may be carry-over from other donors' samples.

The chain carries TRBV2 and TRBJ1-4; D ambiguous. Germline V gene lookup returns CDR1 SNHLY and CDR2 FYNNEI. CDR3 length: 14 amino acids. With 1 base removed from V and 7 bases from J, the gap between germline ends came to 10 bases. In DNA, the CDR3 is TGTGCCAGCAGTGAAGAACCGGGTAGTGAAAAACTGTTTTTT. Its protein product is CASSEEPGSEKLFF.

The V gene is TRBV29-1, the J gene TRBJ2-7; 11 bases are a match to TRBD1. The V segment lost 5 bases and the J segment 3 bases; nucleotides outside the gene matches: 6. Germline V CDR1 and CDR2: SQVTM, ANQGSEA. The CDR3 is 14 amino acids. CDR3 sequence (DNA): TGCAGCGTTCTTCTAGGGACAGGGGGCTACGAGCAGTACTTC. It encodes CSVLLGTGGYEQYF.

This clonotype was found a few times. The CDR3 spells CASSITPRSPLHF. The CDR3 region has the DNA TGTGCCAGTAGTATAACTCCCCGGTCACCCCTCCACTTT. The chain combines TRBV19 with TRBJ1-6; D call uncertain. Germline CDR1 is LNHDA and CDR2 is SQIVND (reference sequence). The CDR3 spans 13 residues. V was cut by 2 bases and J by 10 bases, with 9 bases left in between.

The CDR3 DNA reads as TGTGCCAGCAGCTTAATTTCACCACAGGTCGACGGGGCCAACGTCCTGACTTTC. It yields the protein CASSLISPQVDGANVLTF. The chain joins TRBV7-8 to TRBJ2-6; possibly TRBD1 for D (5 bases). The CDR3 is 18 residues long. Germline CDR1 reads SGHVS; CDR2 reads FQNEAQ. V dropped 2 bases and J dropped 4 bases, with 18 bases sitting between them. The full variable domain, completed using reference TRBV7-8 and TRBJ2-6, is GAGVSQSPRYKVAKRGQDVALRCDPISGHVSLFWYQQALGQGPEFLTYFQNEAQLDKSGLPSDRFFAERPEGSVSTLKIQRTQQEDSAVYLCASSLISPQVDGANVLTFGAGSRLTVL.

This clonotype was recorded many times. The chain employs TRBV9 and TRBJ2-7; 10 bases line up with TRBD1. The germline V gene has CDR1 SGDLS and CDR2 YYNGEE. With V trimmed by 2 bases and J by 3 bases, 2 bases remained unmatched. The CDR3 contains 14 residues. The CDR3 bases are TGTGCCAGCAGCGTGGGGGACAGGGGCTACGAGCAGTACTTC. Translated, it gives CASSVGDRGYEQYF.

V usage is TRBV27 and J usage is TRBJ2-1, with TRBD2 identical over 7 bases. V shed 8 bases, J shed 7 bases, and the junction held 11 bases outside the gene matches. The CDR3 covers 14 residues. The germline gives CDR1 MNHEY, CDR2 SMNVEV (reference sequence). Here the CDR3 DNA reads TGTGCCAGCGGTCCGGGAATTAGCGGGAATGAGCAGTTCTTC. Translation: CASGPGISGNEQFF.

The chain joins TRBV27 to TRBJ2-7, with TRBD1 matching over 7 bases. The CDR3 has 14 amino acids. Trimming cost V 4 bases and J 4 bases; bases outside gene matches: 7. Germline CDR1 reads MNHEY; CDR2 reads SMNVEV (reference sequence). In DNA form, the CDR3 reads TGTGCCAGCAGTTATTTGGGGGACAGATACGAGCAGTACTTC. Translation gives CASSYLGDRYEQYF.

A few counts support this clonotype. This rearrangement joins TRBV6-1 to TRBJ1-3; possibly TRBD1 for D (6 bases). The CDR3 is 15 residues long. With 5 bases removed from V and 4 bases from J, the gap between germline ends came to 15 bases. CDR1 is MNHNS and CDR2 is SASEGT in the germline V gene. Here the CDR3 DNA reads TGTGCCAGCAGTTATACCACAGGGTACGGAAACACCATATATTTT. Its translation: CASSYTTGYGNTIYF.

V is TRBV5-1 and J is TRBJ2-7, with D tentatively TRBD2 (7 bases). Germline V gene lookup returns CDR1 SGHRS and CDR2 YFSETQ. Between the trimmed V and J ends, which lost 2 bases and 6 bases, there was a span of 21 bases. The CDR3 runs 16 residues. The CDR3 region is CASSFIGGGLAFEQYF. CDR3 DNA sequence: TGCGCCAGCAGCTTCATAGGGGGAGGGCTTGCGTTCGAGCAGTACTTC.

The rearrangement links TRBV5-6 to TRBJ2-7, with a possible D match to TRBD1 (5 bases). The germline V gene has CDR1 SGHDT and CDR2 YYEEEE. CDR3 length: 14 residues. V lost 8 bases, J lost 0 bases, and 15 bases lay in between. CDR3 in amino acids: CASTTTGASYEQYF. CDR3 coding DNA: TGTGCCAGTACTACCACAGGTGCCTCCTACGAGCAGTACTTC.

This clonotype has more than one count but fewer than ten. The chain couples TRBV19 to TRBJ2-5; TRBD2 matches at 9 bases. The CDR3 is 18 amino acids. Germline lookup yields CDR1 LNHDA and CDR2 SQIVND (reference sequence). With V trimmed by 5 bases and J by 0 bases, 13 bases remained unmatched. Written as DNA, the CDR3 is TGTGCCAGTAGTGACCTTAGAGCTAGCGGGGTGTACCAAGAGACCCAGTACTTC. It encodes CASSDLRASGVYQETQYF.

V and J are TRBV20-1 and TRBJ1-1; no firm D call. CDR1 and CDR2 from the germline V gene are DFQATT and SNEGSKA (reference sequence). Deletions cut 5 bases from V and 0 bases from J, with 13 bases between. The CDR3 sequence is 14 residues long. CDR3 region: CSAPIGVMNTEAFF. CDR3 in DNA: TGCAGTGCTCCGATTGGGGTCATGAACACTGAAGCTTTCTTT.

This clonotype was recorded a few times. J is TRBJ2-2 and V is TRBV6-1; unclear D gene. The V and J ends lost 10 bases and 4 bases respectively, with 13 bases between them. CDR3 length equals 13 residues. Germline V gives CDR1 MNHNS, CDR2 SASEGT. Written as DNA, the CDR3 is TGTGCCACCACTGGGCATCTCACCGGGGAGCTGTTTTTT. Protein product: CATTGHLTGELFF.

In this sample, this clonotype turned up many times. The rearrangement links TRBV7-8 to TRBJ1-4; weak D call: TRBD1 (5 bases). The CDR3 consists of 15 residues. Germline V lookup: CDR1 SGHVS, CDR2 FQNEAQ. V was clipped by 5 bases and J by 5 bases, with 15 bases between them. CDR3 loop: CASSGLGEGNEKLFF. CDR3 DNA: TGTGCCAGCAGCGGTTTAGGGGAAGGAAATGAAAAACTGTTTTTT.

This clonotype turned up a few times. The J gene is TRBJ2-1, the V gene TRBV12-3 or TRBV12-4; the match to TRBD2 covers 10 bases. This CDR3 is 16 amino acids long. Losses at the gene ends were 2 bases for V and 5 bases for J; bases not matched to a gene: 6. The CDR3 DNA is TGTGCCAGCAGTTTACTGCTAGCGGGGGAAAACAATGAGCAGTTCTTC. Translation gives CASSLLLAGENNEQFF.

This chain links TRBV7-9 with TRBJ2-7; maybe TRBD2 (6 bases). Trimming shortened V by 5 bases and J by 3 bases, and 11 bases separated the two germline ends. The CDR3 loop spans 13 amino acids. Germline CDR1 reads SEHNR; CDR2 reads FQNEAQ (reference sequence). This CDR3 is CASSAGPNYEQYV. CDR3 DNA: TGTGCCAGCAGCGCGGGACCGAACTACGAGCAGTACGTC.